What follows are 25 T cell receptor beta chains derived from one specimen sequenced in a study of T cells in Graves' hyperthyroidism and ophthalmopathy. Authors of the study amplified TCR beta CDR3 regions from RNA transcripts. Initially, a first-round RT-PCR of the TCR CDR3 employed the HTBI primer set. TCRdb analysed the multiplex PCR reads with MiXCR anew, one entry per CDR3 protein. The sample carries 500,000 to 600,000 distinct CDR3 sequences, about a sixth recorded once. Sequencing used blood. These receptors came from a woman between 18 and 30 years old with Graves' hyperthyroidism.

The chain employs TRBV5-4 and TRBJ1-3; D unresolved. Germline CDR1 and CDR2: SGHNT and YYREEE (reference sequence). The CDR3 consists of 15 residues. V was clipped by 1 base and J by 0 bases, with 8 bases between them. The CDR3 loop is CASSLRDGSGNTIYF. CDR3 DNA sequence: TGTGCCAGCAGCTTGAGAGACGGCTCTGGAAACACCATATATTTT.

This clonotype occurred many times. CDR3 sequence (DNA): TGTGCCAGCAGGCCGGACGCGGGCTATGGCTACACCTTC. Its protein is CASRPDAGYGYTF. The genes are TRBV12-3 or TRBV12-4 and TRBJ1-2; D gene unclear. V was cut by 6 bases and J by 4 bases, with 12 bases left in between. This CDR3 region has 13 residues.

This clonotype has ten or more counts. This sequence joins TRBV30 and TRBJ2-3; TRBD2 aligns across 8 bases. This CDR3 is built from 12 residues. The germline gives CDR1 GTSNPN, CDR2 SVGIG (reference sequence). V lost 7 bases, J lost 6 bases, and 6 bases stayed unmatched. CDR3 region: CASGLVADTQYF. CDR3 sequence (DNA): TGTGCCTCGGGACTAGTGGCTGATACGCAGTATTTT.

This clonotype was detected a few times. The CDR3 nucleotides read TGTGCCAGCAGCTACGAAGCGGGAGATAAAGGGGGCACAGATACGCAGTATTTT. It translates to CASSYEAGDKGGTDTQYF. The chain uses TRBV11-2 and TRBJ2-3; 8 nucleotides agree with TRBD2. This CDR3 region has 18 residues. The V gene's germline CDR1 is SGHAT and CDR2 FQNNGV. J lost 1 base, V lost 4 bases, and 13 bases had no gene match.

This clonotype occurred a few times. V and J are TRBV19 and TRBJ2-2; 8 bases map to TRBD1. The trim removed 5 bases at V and 2 bases at J, leaving 10 bases unmatched. Germline CDR1 reads LNHDA; CDR2 reads SQIVND (reference sequence). The length of the CDR3 is 17 residues. The CDR3 coding sequence is TGTGCCAGTAGTTTGCCCCGTGACAGGGGAAACACCGGGGAGCTGTTTTTT. Its translation: CASSLPRDRGNTGELFF.

This clonotype was counted many times. The chain employs TRBV2 and TRBJ1-4, with D hard to call. V lost 2 bases to trimming and J lost 3 bases, with 10 bases between them. CDR1 is SNHLY and CDR2 is FYNNEI in the germline V gene. The CDR3 covers 15 residues. The CDR3 loop reads CASSEFQEANEKLFF. For the CDR3, the DNA is TGTGCCAGCAGTGAATTCCAGGAAGCTAATGAAAAACTGTTTTTT.

A remark on this clonotype: One end of the junction fails to match germline, which may point to a read error. The chain links TRBV12-3 or TRBV12-4 to TRBJ1-6; TRBD1 might be the D (6 bases). The CDR3 has 14 amino acids. In DNA, the CDR3 is TGTGCCAGCAGTTTAAAACAGGGAAATTCATCCCTCCACTTT. Protein product: CASSLKQGNSSLHF.

There are many counts of this clonotype. The chain links TRBV20-1 to TRBJ1-1; 7 bases are shared with TRBD1. The CDR3 is 14 residues long. After removal of 3 bases from V and 0 bases from J, the junction contained 4 bases not matched to a gene. Germline loops: CDR1 DFQATT, CDR2 SNEGSKA (reference sequence). Here the CDR3 reads CSARQTGLNTEAFF. The CDR3 DNA sequence: TGCAGTGCTAGGCAGACAGGGCTGAACACTGAAGCTTTCTTT.

There are a few counts of this clonotype. V and J are TRBV4-3 and TRBJ1-6; 7 bases are shared with TRBD1. J was trimmed by 7 bases and V by 4 bases; bases with no gene match: 4. Germline V gives CDR1 LGHNA, CDR2 YSLEER. The CDR3 extends over 14 amino acids. The CDR3 sequence: CASSRPGQNSPLHF. CDR3 in DNA: TGCGCCAGCAGCCGACCGGGACAGAATTCACCCCTCCACTTT.

The table lists this clonotype with many counts. The chain couples TRBV20-1 to TRBJ2-3; TRBD2 matches at 9 bases. The J segment lost 1 base and the V segment lost 0 bases, leaving 2 bases of the junction unmatched. This CDR3 contains 15 residues. Per germline, CDR1 DFQATT and CDR2 SNEGSKA (reference sequence). CDR3 sequence reads: CSAREASGGTDTQYF. The CDR3 DNA reads as TGCAGTGCTAGAGAGGCTAGCGGGGGCACAGATACGCAGTATTTT.

This clonotype occurred many times. V is TRBV6-5 and J is TRBJ2-7; D is ambiguous. The CDR3 loop spans 16 amino acids. Trimming shortened V by 2 bases and J by 4 bases, and 18 bases separated the two germline ends. The germline CDR1 and CDR2 sequences are MNHEY and SVGAGI. The CDR3 spells CASSYDFLERGYEQYF. The CDR3 DNA sequence: TGTGCCAGCAGTTACGACTTCTTGGAAAGAGGTTACGAGCAGTACTTC.

As DNA, the CDR3 is TGTGCCAGCAGCCTGGGGACTAGCGGGAGGCGCGTAGATACGCAGTATTTT. Its protein product is CASSLGTSGRRVDTQYF. The V call is TRBV13, the J call TRBJ2-3; TRBD2 aligns across 15 bases. The CDR3 contains 17 residues. Germline CDR1 is PRHDT and CDR2 is FYEKMQ (reference sequence). With 5 bases clipped from V and 5 bases from J, the junction kept 8 bases outside the gene matches.

This clonotype was recorded many times. This chain connects TRBV11-2 to TRBJ1-6; D gene ambiguous. Deletions cut 3 bases from V and 7 bases from J, with 10 bases between. Germline lookup yields CDR1 SGHAT and CDR2 FQNNGV. CDR3 length: 14 amino acids. This CDR3 is CASSFEQKNSPLHF. The CDR3, as DNA: TGTGCCAGCAGCTTCGAACAGAAAAATTCACCCCTCCACTTT.

Many counts were recorded for this clonotype. The CDR3 DNA reads TGTGCCACCCAGGGGTCCCGGGGCGTAGCGGTAATGAACACCGGGGAGCTGTTTTTT. This sequence encodes CATQGSRGVAVMNTGELFF. V is TRBV24-1 and J is TRBJ2-2; either TRBD1 or TRBD2 may fit D (6 bases each). Trimming took off 9 bases at V and 1 base at J, with 26 bases between the two ends. CDR3 size: 19 residues. Germline V lookup: CDR1 KGHDR, CDR2 SFDVKD.

This clonotype was seen only a few times. This chain uses TRBV3-1 with TRBJ1-2, with a weak D call TRBD1 (6 bases). V lost 2 bases and J 0 bases, leaving 19 bases between the germline ends. Germline-derived CDR1 and CDR2 are LGHDT and YNNKEL (reference sequence). The CDR3 is made up of 18 amino acids. The CDR3 nucleotides read TGTGCCAGCAGCCAATATACAGGGCAGGGTTACGCTAACTATGGCTACACCTTC. Protein product: CASSQYTGQGYANYGYTF.

The chain combines TRBV27 with TRBJ2-5; no reliable D call. Trimming left V 5 bases short and J 5 bases short, with 12 bases between. CDR1 and CDR2 (germline): MNHEY, SMNVEV (reference sequence). The CDR3 has 13 amino acids. CDR3 bases: TGTGCCAGCAGTCCGACTGATTTCGAGACCCAGTACTTC. Protein sequence: CASSPTDFETQYF.

This clonotype was detected many times. V gene TRBV3-1 combines with J gene TRBJ2-5; D is uncertain. Germline-derived CDR1 and CDR2 are LGHDT and YNNKEL (reference sequence). V was cut by 1 base and J by 3 bases, with 12 bases left in between. This CDR3 contains 15 residues. Written as DNA, the CDR3 is TGTGCCAGCAGCCAAGTACGATTATACAAAGAGACCCAGTACTTC. It specifies CASSQVRLYKETQYF.

This clonotype was seen many times. V is TRBV5-5 and J is TRBJ2-1; D not certain. This CDR3 is built from 15 residues. The germline gives CDR1 SGHKS, CDR2 YYEKEE (reference sequence). Trimming pared 4 bases from V and 0 bases from J, leaving 11 bases between. The CDR3 sequence is CASSRADSSYNEQFF. Here the CDR3 DNA reads TGTGCCAGCAGCCGGGCGGATAGCTCCTACAATGAGCAGTTCTTC.

This clonotype appeared many times. The chain combines TRBV20-1 with TRBJ2-5; D may be TRBD1 (7 bases). CDR3 length: 14 residues. Trimming stripped 7 bases from V and 4 bases from J, with 19 bases between. Germline CDR1 DFQATT, CDR2 SNEGSKA (reference sequence). The CDR3 sequence: CSGTEGAIGETQYF. In nucleotides, the CDR3 is TGCAGTGGTACGGAGGGGGCCATCGGAGAGACCCAGTACTTC.

The chain links TRBV5-1 to TRBJ2-5, with 11 bases aligning to TRBD1. Germline loops: CDR1 SGHRS, CDR2 YFSETQ. With 2 bases clipped from V and 5 bases from J, the junction kept 11 bases outside the gene matches. This CDR3 has 17 amino acids. CDR3 sequence reads: CASSFRGQGASRETQYF. The CDR3 nucleotides read TGCGCCAGCAGCTTCCGTGGACAGGGGGCTTCGCGGGAGACCCAGTACTTC.

This clonotype was seen a handful of times. The chain uses TRBV6-2 or TRBV6-3 and TRBJ1-1; no reliable D call. CDR3 length equals 15 residues. CDR1 and CDR2 from the germline V gene are MNHEY and SVGEGT. The V and J ends lost 0 bases and 0 bases respectively, with 8 bases between them. The CDR3 region is CASSYSMLMNTEAFF. For the CDR3, the DNA is TGTGCCAGCAGTTACTCGATGCTCATGAACACTGAAGCTTTCTTT.

At least ten counts were recorded for this clonotype. The genes are TRBV28 and TRBJ2-7, with 9 bases fitting TRBD1. V shed 6 bases, J shed 7 bases, and the junction held 4 bases outside the gene matches. Germline loops: CDR1 MDHEN, CDR2 SYDVKM. The CDR3 is 12 residues long. The DNA for the CDR3 is TGTGCCAGCAGACAGGGGGCGGGGGAGCAGTACTTC. Translation gives CASRQGAGEQYF.

This clonotype was counted only a few times. The rearrangement links TRBV6-2 or TRBV6-3 to TRBJ2-7; 11 bases map to TRBD2. V gave up 6 bases and J gave up 2 bases; unmatched junction bases: 6. In germline, CDR1 is MNHEY, CDR2 SVGEGT. The CDR3 loop spans 15 amino acids. Written as DNA, the CDR3 is TGTGCCAGCAGGCAAACTAGCGGGGGTGCCTACGAGCAGTACTTC. Amino acid sequence: CASRQTSGGAYEQYF.

This clonotype has a count of ten or more. This sequence joins TRBV27 and TRBJ2-5; D ambiguous. This CDR3 comprises 14 residues. The germline V gene encodes CDR1 MNHEY and CDR2 SMNVEV (reference sequence). The V gene lost 5 bases and the J gene lost 5 bases, with 15 bases spanning the gap. The DNA for the CDR3 is TGTGCCAGCAGTCGACGACGCCCTTTGGAGACCCAGTACTTC. This encodes CASSRRRPLETQYF.

In this sample, this clonotype turned up many times. V is TRBV12-3 or TRBV12-4 and J is TRBJ2-7, with TRBD1 as a possible D gene (6 bases). V was shortened by 2 bases and J by 2 bases, with 10 bases between the two germline ends. The CDR3 contains 14 residues. The CDR3 region is CASSLLKGAYEQYF. The CDR3 coding sequence is TGTGCCAGCAGTTTACTCAAGGGGGCCTACGAGCAGTACTTC.